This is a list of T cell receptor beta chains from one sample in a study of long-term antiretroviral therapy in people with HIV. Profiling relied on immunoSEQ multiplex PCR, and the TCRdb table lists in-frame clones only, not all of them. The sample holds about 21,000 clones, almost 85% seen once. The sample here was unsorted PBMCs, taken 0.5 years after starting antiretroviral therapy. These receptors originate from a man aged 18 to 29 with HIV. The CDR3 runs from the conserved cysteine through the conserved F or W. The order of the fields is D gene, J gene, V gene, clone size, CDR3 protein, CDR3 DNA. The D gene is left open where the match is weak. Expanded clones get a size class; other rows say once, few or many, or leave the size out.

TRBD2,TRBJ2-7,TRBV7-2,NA,CASSMGLRSYEQYF,TGTGCCAGCAGCATGGGACTACGGTCCTACGAGCAGTACTTC
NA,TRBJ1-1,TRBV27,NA,CASSFRLPRGTNTEAFF,TGTGCCAGCAGTTTCCGGCTTCCTCGGGGGACGAACACTGAAGCTTTCTTT
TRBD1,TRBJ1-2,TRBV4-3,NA,CASSPRQGTVYGYTF,TGCGCCAGCAGCCCAAGACAGGGGACCGTCTATGGCTACACCTTC
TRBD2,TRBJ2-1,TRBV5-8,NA,CASSGSTSPRWYEQFF,TGTGCCAGCAGCGGATCGACTAGCCCGCGTTGGTATGAGCAGTTCTTC
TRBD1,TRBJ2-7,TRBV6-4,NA,CASSIPTGSDEQYF,TGTGCCAGCAGTATCCCGACAGGGTCGGACGAGCAGTACTTC
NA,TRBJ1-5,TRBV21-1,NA,CASSKSRKNQPQHF,TGTGCCAGCAGCAAAAGTAGAAAAAATCAGCCCCAGCATTTT
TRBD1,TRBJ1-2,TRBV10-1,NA,CATTRIQGTFNYGYTF,TGCGCCACGACCCGAATACAGGGGACCTTTAACTATGGCTACACCTTC
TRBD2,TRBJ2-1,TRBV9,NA,CASSPQHGASGPEQFF,TGTGCCAGCAGCCCTCAACACGGGGCTAGCGGCCCTGAGCAGTTCTTC
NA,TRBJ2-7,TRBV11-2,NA,CASSGTVVSYEQYF,TGTGCCAGCAGCGGCACAGTGGTATCCTACGAGCAGTACTTC
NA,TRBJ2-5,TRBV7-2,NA,CASSLGGRAEETQYF,TGTGCCAGCAGCTTAGGAGGCAGGGCCGAGGAGACCCAGTACTTC
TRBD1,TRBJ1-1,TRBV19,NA,CATVTGGTDEAFF,TGTGCCACAGTAACAGGGGGGACAGATGAAGCTTTCTTT
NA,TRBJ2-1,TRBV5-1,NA,CASSSDRRNEQFF,TGCGCCAGCAGCTCGGACAGACGAAATGAGCAGTTCTTC
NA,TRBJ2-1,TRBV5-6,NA,CASSVGTIENEQFF,TGTGCCAGCAGCGTCGGGACAATCGAGAATGAGCAGTTCTTC
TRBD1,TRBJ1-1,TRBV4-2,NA,CASSQGGDRVEAFF,TGTGCCAGCAGCCAGGGGGGCGACAGGGTTGAAGCTTTCTTT
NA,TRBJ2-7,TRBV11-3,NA,CASSLDGGDSSYEQYF,TGTGCCAGCAGCTTAGACGGCGGGGATAGCTCCTACGAGCAGTACTTC
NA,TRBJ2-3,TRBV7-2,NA,CASSYIAVTDTQYF,TGTGCCAGCAGCTACATAGCGGTCACAGATACGCAGTATTTT
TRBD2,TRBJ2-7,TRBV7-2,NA,CASSNNMGLAGGPGYEQYF,TGTGCCAGCAGCAATAACATGGGACTAGCGGGAGGGCCGGGGTACGAGCAGTACTTC
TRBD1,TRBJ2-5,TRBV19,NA,CASSIGQGPETQYF,TGTGCCAGTAGTATTGGACAGGGACCAGAGACCCAGTACTTC
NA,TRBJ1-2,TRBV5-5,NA,CASATGANYGYTF,TGTGCCAGCGCTACAGGTGCTAACTATGGCTACACCTTC
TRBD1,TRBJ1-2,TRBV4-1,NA,CASSQATGAYGYTF,TGCGCCAGCAGCCAAGCAACAGGGGCTTATGGCTACACCTTC
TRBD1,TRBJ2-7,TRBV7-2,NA,CASSLNPGQGYEQYF,TGTGCCAGCAGCTTAAACCCGGGACAGGGCTACGAGCAGTACTTC
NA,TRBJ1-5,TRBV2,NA,CASRADPRGSNQPQHF,TGTGCCAGCAGGGCCGATCCTCGGGGTAGCAATCAGCCCCAGCATTTT
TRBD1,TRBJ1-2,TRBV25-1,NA,CASSGRDRGIYGYTF,TGTGCCAGCAGTGGGCGCGACAGGGGCATCTATGGCTACACCTTC
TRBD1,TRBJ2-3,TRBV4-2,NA,CASSQGGQGRDTQYF,TGTGCCAGCAGCCAAGGTGGACAGGGCCGGGATACGCAGTATTTT
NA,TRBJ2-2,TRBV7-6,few,CASSLTHSTGANTGELFF,TGTGCCAGCAGCTTAACTCATTCCACAGGAGCGAACACCGGGGAGCTGTTTTTT
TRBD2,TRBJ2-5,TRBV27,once,CASSVGGELETQYF,TGTGCCAGCAGTGTCGGGGGGGAGCTGGAGACCCAGTACTTC
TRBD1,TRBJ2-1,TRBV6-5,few,CASSYSGQVFDEQFF,TGTGCCAGCAGTTACTCGGGACAGGTTTTCGATGAGCAGTTCTTC
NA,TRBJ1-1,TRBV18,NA,CASSPQVYREINTEAFF,TGTGCCAGCTCACCACAAGTCTACCGGGAGATTAACACTGAAGCTTTCTTT
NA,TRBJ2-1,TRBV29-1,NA,CSVEGLNEQFF,TGCAGCGTTGAGGGATTAAATGAGCAGTTCTTC
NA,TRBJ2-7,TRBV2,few,CASSGGGSYEQYF,TGTGCCAGCAGTGGGGGAGGCTCCTACGAGCAGTACTTC
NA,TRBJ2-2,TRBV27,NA,CASSFRAGNTGELFF,TGTGCCAGCAGTTTCCGCGCAGGGAACACCGGGGAGCTGTTTTTT
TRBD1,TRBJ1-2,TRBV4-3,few,CASSQDTGDIDGYTF,TGCGCCAGCAGCCAAGATACAGGGGATATAGATGGCTACACCTTC
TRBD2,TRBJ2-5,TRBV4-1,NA,CASSTERGGQETQYF,TGCGCCAGCAGTACGGAGCGGGGGGGACAAGAGACCCAGTACTTC
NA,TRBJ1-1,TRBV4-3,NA,CASSQEGRNTEAFF,TGCGCCAGCAGCCAAGAGGGTCGGAACACTGAAGCTTTCTTT
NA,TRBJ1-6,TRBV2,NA,CASNGVPSSPLHF,TGTGCCAGCAACGGGGTCCCAAGTTCACCCCTCCACTTT
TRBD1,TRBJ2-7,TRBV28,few,CASSFSPPNNRGNEQYF,TGTGCCAGCAGTTTTTCCCCCCCCAACAACAGGGGCAACGAGCAGTACTTC
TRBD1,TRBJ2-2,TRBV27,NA,CASSLLTRTGRGAGELFF,TGTGCCAGCAGTTTATTGACCAGGACAGGGAGAGGGGCCGGGGAGCTGTTTTTT
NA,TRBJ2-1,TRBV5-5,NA,CASSWGHDSDKPQFF,TGTGCCAGCAGCTGGGGTCATGACAGCGATAAACCTCAGTTCTTC
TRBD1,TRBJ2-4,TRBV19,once,CASSPWTGKNIQYF,TGTGCCAGTAGTCCTTGGACAGGAAAAAACATTCAGTACTTC
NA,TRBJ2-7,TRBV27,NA,CASSSLGSSSYEQYF,TGTGCCAGCAGTTCCCTCGGGTCTAGCTCCTACGAGCAGTACTTC
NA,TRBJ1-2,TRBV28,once,CASRPSNYGYTF,TGTGCCAGCAGGCCTTCTAACTATGGCTACACCTTC
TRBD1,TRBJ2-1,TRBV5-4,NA,CASSLNSGQGRTYNEQFF,TGTGCCAGCAGCTTGAATTCGGGACAGGGAAGGACCTACAATGAGCAGTTCTTC
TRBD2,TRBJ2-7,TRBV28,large,CASSLSASGGSYEQYF,TGTGCCAGCAGTTTATCGGCTAGCGGGGGCTCCTACGAGCAGTACTTC
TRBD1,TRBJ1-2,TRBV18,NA,CASSPRQGSYNYGYTF,TGTGCCAGCTCACCGAGACAGGGGAGCTATAACTATGGCTACACCTTC
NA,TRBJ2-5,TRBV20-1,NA,CSATHGQKKYF,TGCAGTGCTACCCACGGACAGAAGAAGTACTTC
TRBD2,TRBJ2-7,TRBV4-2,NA,CASSQGSGVLYEQYF,TGTGCCAGCAGCCAGGGGAGCGGGGTCCTCTACGAGCAGTACTTC
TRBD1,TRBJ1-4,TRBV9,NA,CASSATGTGGVLNEKLFF,TGTGCCAGCAGCGCTACCGGGACAGGGGGCGTCCTTAATGAAAAACTGTTTTTT
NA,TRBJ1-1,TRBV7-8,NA,CASSLGQGTEAFF,TGTGCCAGCAGCTTAGGTCAGGGAACTGAAGCTTTCTTT
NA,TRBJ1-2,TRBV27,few,CASSLTGSYGYTF,TGTGCCAGCAGTTTAACTGGATCGTATGGCTACACCTTC
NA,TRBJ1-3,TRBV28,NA,CASNPRGYGNTIYF,TGTGCCAGCAACCCCCGGGGATATGGAAACACCATATATTTT
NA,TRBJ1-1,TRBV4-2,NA,CASSQVLQGLFGTEAFF,TGTGCCAGCAGCCAAGTTCTCCAGGGACTGTTCGGGACTGAAGCTTTCTTT
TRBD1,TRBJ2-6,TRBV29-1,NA,CSVVTGSNGANVLTF,TGCAGCGTTGTGACAGGGTCAAATGGGGCCAACGTCCTGACTTTC